This TCR beta chain was identified during a study of cytomegalovirus exposure and HLA in healthy donors. This clone appeared a few times. Libraries were prepared by immunoSEQ multiplex PCR; TCRdb keeps only in-frame clonotypes and omits some of them. Of around 190,000 clones listed, around 86% are singletons. With V trimmed by 8 bases and J by 2 bases, 8 bases remained unmatched. This CDR3 comprises 15 residues. CDR1 MDHEN and CDR2 SYDVKM come from the germline V gene. This sequence was found in a man aged 25-45 years in good health and CMV-seropositive. Sequencing was done on a sample of PBMCs. V and J are TRBV28 and TRBJ1-5, with 8 bases fitting TRBD1. The CDR3 spells CASGEPGQGNQPQHF. DNA for the CDR3: TGTGCCAGCGGCGAACCGGGACAGGGCAATCAGCCCCAGCATTTT.